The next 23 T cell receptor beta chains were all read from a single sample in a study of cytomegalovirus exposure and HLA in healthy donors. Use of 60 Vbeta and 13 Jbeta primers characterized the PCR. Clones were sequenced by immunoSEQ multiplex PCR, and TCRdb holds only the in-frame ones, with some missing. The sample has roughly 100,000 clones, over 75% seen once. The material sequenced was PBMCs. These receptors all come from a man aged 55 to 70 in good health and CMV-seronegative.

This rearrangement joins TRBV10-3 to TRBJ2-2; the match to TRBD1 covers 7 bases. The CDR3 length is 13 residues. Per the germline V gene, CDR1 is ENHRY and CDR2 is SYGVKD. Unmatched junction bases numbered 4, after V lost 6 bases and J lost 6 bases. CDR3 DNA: TGTGCCATCAGCCCAGGGGGTTCCGGGGAGCTGTTTTTT. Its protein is CAISPGGSGELFF.

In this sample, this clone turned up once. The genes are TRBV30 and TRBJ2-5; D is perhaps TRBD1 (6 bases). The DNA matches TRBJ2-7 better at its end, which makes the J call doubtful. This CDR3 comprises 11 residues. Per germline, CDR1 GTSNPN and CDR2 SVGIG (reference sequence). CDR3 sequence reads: CAFSRGYEQYF. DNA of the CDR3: TGTGCCTTTTCCAGGGGATACGAGCAGTACTTC.

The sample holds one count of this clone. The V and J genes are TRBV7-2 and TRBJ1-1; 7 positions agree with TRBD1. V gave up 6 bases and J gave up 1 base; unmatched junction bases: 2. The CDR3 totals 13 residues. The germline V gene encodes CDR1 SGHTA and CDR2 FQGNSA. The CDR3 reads CASRTGTNTEAFF. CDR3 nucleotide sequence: TGTGCCAGCAGGACAGGGACGAACACTGAAGCTTTCTTT.

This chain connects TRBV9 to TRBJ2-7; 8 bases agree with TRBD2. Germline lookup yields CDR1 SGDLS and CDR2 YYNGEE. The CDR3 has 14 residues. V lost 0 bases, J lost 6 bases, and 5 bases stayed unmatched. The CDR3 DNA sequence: TGTGCCAGCAGCGTAGTTAGCGGGGAAGGCGAGCAGTACTTC. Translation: CASSVVSGEGEQYF.

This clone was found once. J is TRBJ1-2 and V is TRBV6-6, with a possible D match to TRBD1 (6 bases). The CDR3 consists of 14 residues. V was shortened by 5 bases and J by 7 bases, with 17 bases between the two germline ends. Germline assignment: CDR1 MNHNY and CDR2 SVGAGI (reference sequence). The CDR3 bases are TGTGCCAGCAGTACCGACAGGCGTGATAGTGGCTACACCTTC. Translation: CASSTDRRDSGYTF.

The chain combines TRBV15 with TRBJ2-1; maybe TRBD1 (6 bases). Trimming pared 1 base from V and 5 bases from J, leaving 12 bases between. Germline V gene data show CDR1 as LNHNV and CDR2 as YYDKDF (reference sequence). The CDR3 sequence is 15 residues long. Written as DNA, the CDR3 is TGTGCCACCAGCAGAGGAGGGGGTCTCCACAATGAGCAGTTCTTC. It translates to CATSRGGGLHNEQFF.

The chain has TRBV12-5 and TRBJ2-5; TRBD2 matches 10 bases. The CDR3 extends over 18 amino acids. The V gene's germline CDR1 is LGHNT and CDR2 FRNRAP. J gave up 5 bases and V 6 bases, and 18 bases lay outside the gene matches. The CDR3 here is CASGRVRLAGVLGETQYF. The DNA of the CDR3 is TGTGCTAGTGGCCGGGTGCGGCTAGCGGGGGTTCTTGGGGAGACCCAGTACTTC. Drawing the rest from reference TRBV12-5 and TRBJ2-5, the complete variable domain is DARVTQTPRHKVTEMGQEVTMRCQPILGHNTVFWYRQTMMQGLELLAYFRNRAPLDDSGMPKDRFSAEMPDATLATLKIQPSEPRDSAVYFCASGRVRLAGVLGETQYFGPGTRLLVL.

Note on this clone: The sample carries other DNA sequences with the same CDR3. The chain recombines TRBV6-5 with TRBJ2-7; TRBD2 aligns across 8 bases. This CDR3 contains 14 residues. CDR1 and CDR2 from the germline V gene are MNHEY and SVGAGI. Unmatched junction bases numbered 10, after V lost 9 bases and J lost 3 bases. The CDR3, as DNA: TGTGCCAGTAGGCCGGCCGGGACTAGCTACGAGCAGTACTTC. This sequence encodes CASRPAGTSYEQYF.

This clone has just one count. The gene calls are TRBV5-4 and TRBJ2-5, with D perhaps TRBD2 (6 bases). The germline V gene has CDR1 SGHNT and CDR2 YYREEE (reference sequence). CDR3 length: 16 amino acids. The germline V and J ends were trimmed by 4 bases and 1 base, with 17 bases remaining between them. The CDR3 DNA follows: TGTGCCAGCAGCCAAGGACTAACGGGGAGCCAAGAGACCCAGTACTTC. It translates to CASSQGLTGSQETQYF.

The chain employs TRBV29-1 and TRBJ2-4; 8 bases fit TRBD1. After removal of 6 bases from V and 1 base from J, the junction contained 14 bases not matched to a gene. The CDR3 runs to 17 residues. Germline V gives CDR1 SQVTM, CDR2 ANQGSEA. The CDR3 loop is CSVEQTTGGSAKNIQYF. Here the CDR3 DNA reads TGCAGCGTAGAACAGACCACAGGGGGGTCGGCCAAAAACATTCAGTACTTC.

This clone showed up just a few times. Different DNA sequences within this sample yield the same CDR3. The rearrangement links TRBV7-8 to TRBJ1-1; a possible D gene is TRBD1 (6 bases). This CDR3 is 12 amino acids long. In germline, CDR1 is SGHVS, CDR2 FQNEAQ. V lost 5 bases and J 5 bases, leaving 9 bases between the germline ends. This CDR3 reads CASSVQGTEAFF. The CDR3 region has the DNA TGTGCCAGCAGCGTTCAGGGGACTGAAGCTTTCTTT.

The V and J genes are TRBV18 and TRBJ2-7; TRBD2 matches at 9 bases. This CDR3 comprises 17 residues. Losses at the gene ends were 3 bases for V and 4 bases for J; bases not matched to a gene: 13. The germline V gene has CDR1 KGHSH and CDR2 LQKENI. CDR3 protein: CASSPGTAGGIFYEQYF. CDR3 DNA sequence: TGTGCCAGCTCACCTGGGACGGCGGGGGGGATTTTTTACGAGCAGTACTTC.

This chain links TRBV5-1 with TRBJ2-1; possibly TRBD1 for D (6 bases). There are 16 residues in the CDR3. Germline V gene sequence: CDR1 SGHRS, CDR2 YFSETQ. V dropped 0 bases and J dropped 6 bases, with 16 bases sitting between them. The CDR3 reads CASSLAQGPGFNEQFF. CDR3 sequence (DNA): TGCGCCAGCAGCTTGGCCCAGGGGCCGGGGTTCAATGAGCAGTTCTTC. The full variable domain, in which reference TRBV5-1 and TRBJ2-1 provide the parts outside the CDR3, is KAGVTQTPRYLIKTRGQQVTLSCSPISGHRSVSWYQQTPGQGLQFLFEYFSETQRNKGNFPGRFSGRQFSNSRSEMNVSTLELGDSALYLCASSLAQGPGFNEQFFGPGTRLTVL.

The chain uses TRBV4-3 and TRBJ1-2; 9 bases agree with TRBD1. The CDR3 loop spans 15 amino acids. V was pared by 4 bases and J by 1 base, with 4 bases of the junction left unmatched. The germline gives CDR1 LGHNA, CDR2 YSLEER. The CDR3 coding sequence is TGCGCCAGCAGCCCAGGACAGGGGCTTAACTATGGCTACACCTTC. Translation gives CASSPGQGLNYGYTF.

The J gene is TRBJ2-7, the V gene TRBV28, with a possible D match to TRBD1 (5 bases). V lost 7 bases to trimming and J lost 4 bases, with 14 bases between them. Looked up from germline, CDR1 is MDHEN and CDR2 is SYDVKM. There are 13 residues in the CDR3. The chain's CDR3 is CASTMTVNYEQYV. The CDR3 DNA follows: TGTGCCAGCACCATGACAGTGAATTACGAGCAGTACGTC.

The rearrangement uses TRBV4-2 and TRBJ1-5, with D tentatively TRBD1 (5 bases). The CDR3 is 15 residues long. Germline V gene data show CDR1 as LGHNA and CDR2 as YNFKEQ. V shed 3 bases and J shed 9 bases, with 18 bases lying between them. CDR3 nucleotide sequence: TGTGCCAGCAGCCAGGGGGGTCCGGACATACGGCCCCAGCATTTT. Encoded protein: CASSQGGPDIRPQHF.

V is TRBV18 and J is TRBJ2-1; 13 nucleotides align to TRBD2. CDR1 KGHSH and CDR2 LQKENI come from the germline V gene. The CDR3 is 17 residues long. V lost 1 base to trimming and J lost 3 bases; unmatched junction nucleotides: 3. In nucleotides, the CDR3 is TGTGCCAGCTCACCACGACTAGCGGGGGGCAACTACAATGAGCAGTTCTTC. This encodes CASSPRLAGGNYNEQFF.

The CDR3 loop is CASSLAGPTGTQPQHF. CDR3 in DNA: TGTGCCAGCAGCTTAGCCGGGCCCACAGGGACCCAGCCCCAGCATTTT. The chain links TRBV7-9 to TRBJ1-5; TRBD1 is a possible D gene (6 bases). The germline V and J ends were trimmed by 0 bases and 7 bases, with 16 bases remaining between them. Germline assignment: CDR1 SEHNR and CDR2 FQNEAQ (reference sequence). The CDR3 has 16 amino acids.

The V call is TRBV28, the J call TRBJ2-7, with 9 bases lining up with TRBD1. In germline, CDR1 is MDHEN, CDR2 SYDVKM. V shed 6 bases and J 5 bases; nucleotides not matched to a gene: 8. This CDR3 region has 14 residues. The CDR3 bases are TGTGCCAGCAGCCAGACAGGGGGATCCCACGAGCAGTACGTC. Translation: CASSQTGGSHEQYV.

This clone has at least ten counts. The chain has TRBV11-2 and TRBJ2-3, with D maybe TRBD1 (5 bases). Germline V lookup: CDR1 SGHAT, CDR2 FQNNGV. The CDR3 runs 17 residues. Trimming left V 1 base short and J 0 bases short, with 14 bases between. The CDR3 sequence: CASSLAWRQYSTDTQYF. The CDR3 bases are TGTGCCAGCAGCTTAGCTTGGCGACAGTACAGCACAGATACGCAGTATTTT.

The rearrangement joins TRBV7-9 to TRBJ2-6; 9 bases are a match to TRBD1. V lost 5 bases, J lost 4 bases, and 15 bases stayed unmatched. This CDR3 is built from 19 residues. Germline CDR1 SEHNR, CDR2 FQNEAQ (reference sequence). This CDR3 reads CASSPQDRGAMGGANVLTF. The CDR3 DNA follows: TGTGCCAGCAGCCCCCAGGACAGGGGTGCCATGGGGGGGGCCAACGTCCTGACTTTC.

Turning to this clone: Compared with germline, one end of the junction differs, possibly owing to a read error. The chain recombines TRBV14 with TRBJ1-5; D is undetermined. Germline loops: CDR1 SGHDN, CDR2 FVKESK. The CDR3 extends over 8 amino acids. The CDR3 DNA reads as TGTGCCAGCAGCGAAGGAGATTTT. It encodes CASSEGDF. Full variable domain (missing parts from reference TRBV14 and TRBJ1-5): EAGVTQFPSHSVIEKGQTVTLRCDPISGHDNLYWYRRVMGKEIKFLLHFVKESKQDESGMPNNRFLAERTGGTYSTLKVQPAELEDSGVYFCASSEGDFGDGTRLSIL.

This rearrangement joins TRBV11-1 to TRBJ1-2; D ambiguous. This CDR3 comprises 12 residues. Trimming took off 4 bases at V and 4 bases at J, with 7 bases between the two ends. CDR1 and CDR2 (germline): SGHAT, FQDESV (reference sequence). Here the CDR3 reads CASSWAGYGYTF. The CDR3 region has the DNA TGTGCCAGCAGCTGGGCGGGCTATGGCTACACCTTC. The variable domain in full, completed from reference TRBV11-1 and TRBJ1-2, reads EAEVAQSPRYKITEKSQAVAFWCDPISGHATLYWYRQILGQGPELLVQFQDESVVDDSQLPKDRFSAERLKGVDSTLKIQPAELGDSAMYLCASSWAGYGYTFGSGTRLTVV.